The T cell receptor (beta chain) described here comes from a study of OX40 agonist ivuxolimab in advanced cancers. About the investigation overall: Ivuxolimab was an agonistic, fully human IgG2 monoclonal antibody directed against OX40 (CD134), a costimulatory receptor. The paper describes the monotherapy dose-escalation part (N of about 47 patients) of the phase I trial of ivuxolimab. The purpose of peripheral TCRbeta sequencing was to test whether ivuxolimab changed TCR sequence diversity and led to clonal T-cell expansion. Among the roughly 50 dose-escalation patients, approximately 20 had hepatocellular carcinoma, about 15 melanoma, 9 renal cell carcinoma and 9 head and neck cancer. Intravenous ivuxolimab was administered to patients every 2 weeks at six dose levels: 0.01, 0.1, 0.3, 1.5, 3 and 10 mg/kg. Prior anti-PD-1, anti-PD-L1 or anti-CTLA-4 therapy was permitted, and approximately 40% of dose-escalation patients had received checkpoint inhibitors. A male proportion of roughly 80% and a mean age of approximately 60 years, ranging from 23 to 79, were recorded for the dose-escalation cohort. Partial responses were achieved by three dose-escalation patients, of whom one had hepatocellular carcinoma and two had cutaneous melanoma.

What the research found in general, with its limitations: At doses from 0.1 to 3.0 mg/kg, clonal expansion was seen in both CD4+ and CD8+ blood T cells between baseline and week 6. In the 0.1-3.0 mg/kg groups, partial responders had among the lowest normalized peripheral clonal expansion, particularly in CD8+ T cells. After ivuxolimab, expanded clones were on average more numerous among CD8+ T cells than among CD4+ T cells. Low levels of normalized T-cell clonal expansion were also seen in some patients who did not respond. The antigen specificity of the clonally expanded peripheral T cells was not determined.

CDR1 and CDR2 are drawn from the germline V gene (reference sequence): SEHNR, FQNEAQ. V and J are trimmed by 7 bases and 3 bases, and the gene matches miss 9 bases of the junction. Counted from cysteine to phenylalanine, this CDR3 has 16 amino acids. Only the CDR3 portion is preserved as DNA: 48 bases, with reading frame beginning at the first base. As to this clone: Its target antigen remains unknown. No per-base quality is available; no much larger clone lies one base away.

Patients with a history of autoimmune disease or receiving systemic immunosuppression were excluded from the trial. Peripheral blood for TCR sequencing was collected from all dose cohorts at baseline, on cycle 4 day 1, and on cycle 7 day 1. The samples were drawn from a first-in-human, open-label, multicenter phase I dose-escalation trial of ivuxolimab. Adults with locally advanced or metastatic melanoma, renal cell, hepatocellular, or head and neck squamous cell carcinoma were enrolled in the trial. Before TCR sequencing, CD4+ and CD8+ T cells were separately sorted from peripheral blood. Genomic DNA was extracted from sorted cells for sequencing of the TCRbeta CDR3 region. The immunoSEQ Assay was used for sequencing of TCRbeta CDR3 regions. TCRdb obtained this table from immuneACCESS and retained in-frame rearrangements with V and J assigned. These tables miss some clones; where compared with another copy, unresolved V genes account for less than half of the shortfall, and the remainder is unexplained. Across this sample there are 55,000 to 75,000 clones, with just over 85% seen only once. Roughly 1.2% of the sample rests with the top ten.

The sequencing here drew on CD4+ or CD8+ T cells sorted from blood, taken in a trial of the OX40 agonist ivuxolimab. This receptor was obtained from an adult with an advanced solid tumor such as melanoma, head and neck, liver or kidney cancer. The chain links TRBV7-9 with TRBJ2-2; 9 of the junction bases match TRBD1. The base sequence is TGTGCCAGCACTCGTTTCCGGGACAGGGACACCGGGGAGCTGTTTTTT. This gives the protein CASTRFRDRDTGELFF.